This T cell receptor (beta chain) was recorded in a study of technical replicates of blood from a handful of donors. Repertoires were generated with immunoSEQ multiplex PCR, while TCRdb's copy carries only in-frame clones and drops some. The table shows tens of thousands of clones, with about 96% occurring only once. Germline lookup yields CDR1 MDHEN and CDR2 SYDVKM. Trimming took off 5 bases at V and 2 bases at J, with 16 bases between the two ends. This CDR3 is built from 15 residues. The sequence came from a human donor in good health. Input material: T cells isolated from PBMCs. V is TRBV28 and J is TRBJ2-7, with a weak D call TRBD1 (5 bases). The CDR3 DNA sequence: TGTGCCAGCAGTAGACAGCGAACGTTTACCTACGAGCAGTACTTC. Its protein product is CASSRQRTFTYEQYF.